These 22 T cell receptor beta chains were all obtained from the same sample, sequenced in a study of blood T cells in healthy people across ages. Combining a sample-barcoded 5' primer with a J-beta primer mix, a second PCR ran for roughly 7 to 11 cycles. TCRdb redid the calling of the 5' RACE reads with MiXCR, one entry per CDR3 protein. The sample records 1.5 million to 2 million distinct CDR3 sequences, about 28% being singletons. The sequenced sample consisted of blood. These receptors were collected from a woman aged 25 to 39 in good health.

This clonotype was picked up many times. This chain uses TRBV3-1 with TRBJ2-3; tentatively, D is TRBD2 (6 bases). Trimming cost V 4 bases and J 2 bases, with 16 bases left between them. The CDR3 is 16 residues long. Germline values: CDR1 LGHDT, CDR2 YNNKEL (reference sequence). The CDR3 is CASSPSRDSYTDTQYF. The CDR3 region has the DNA TGTGCCAGCAGCCCTTCCCGGGACTCCTACACAGATACGCAGTATTTT.

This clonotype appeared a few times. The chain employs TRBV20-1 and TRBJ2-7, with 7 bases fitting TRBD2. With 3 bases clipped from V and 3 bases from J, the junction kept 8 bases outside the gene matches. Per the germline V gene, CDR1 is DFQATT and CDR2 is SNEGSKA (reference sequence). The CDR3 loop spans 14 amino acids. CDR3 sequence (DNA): TGCAGTGCTAGGGGAGGGGAGGCCCACTACGAGCAGTACTTC. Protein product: CSARGGEAHYEQYF.

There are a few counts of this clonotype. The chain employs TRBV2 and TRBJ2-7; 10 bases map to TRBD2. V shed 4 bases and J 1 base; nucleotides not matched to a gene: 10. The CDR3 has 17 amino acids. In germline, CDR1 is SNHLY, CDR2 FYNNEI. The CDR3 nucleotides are TGTGCCAGCAGTGTGGGGTTAAGGACTAGCGGTTCCTACGAGCAGTACTTC. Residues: CASSVGLRTSGSYEQYF.

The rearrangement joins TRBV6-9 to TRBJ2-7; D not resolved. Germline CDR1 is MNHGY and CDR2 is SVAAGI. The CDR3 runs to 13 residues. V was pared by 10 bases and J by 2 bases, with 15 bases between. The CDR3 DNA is TGTGCCACCCGGGCCGGCAACACCTACGAGCAGTACTTC. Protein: CATRAGNTYEQYF.

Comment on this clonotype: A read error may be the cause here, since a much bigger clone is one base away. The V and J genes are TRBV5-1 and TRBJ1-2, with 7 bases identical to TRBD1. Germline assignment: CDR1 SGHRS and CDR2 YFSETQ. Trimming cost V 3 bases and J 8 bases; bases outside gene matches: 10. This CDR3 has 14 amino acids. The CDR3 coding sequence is TGCGCCAGCAGCTGGCAAGGGGGCGCAGAAGGCTACACCTTC. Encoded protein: CASSWQGGAEGYTF.

In DNA form, the CDR3 reads TGTGCCAGCAGTAGATCGGGGGTTGAGCAGTTCTTC. Its translation is CASSRSGVEQFF. The chain uses TRBV27 and TRBJ2-1, with a weak D call TRBD2 (6 bases). The CDR3 loop spans 12 amino acids. CDR1 is MNHEY, CDR2 SMNVEV, per germline (reference sequence). V dropped 5 bases and J dropped 9 bases, with 11 bases sitting between them.

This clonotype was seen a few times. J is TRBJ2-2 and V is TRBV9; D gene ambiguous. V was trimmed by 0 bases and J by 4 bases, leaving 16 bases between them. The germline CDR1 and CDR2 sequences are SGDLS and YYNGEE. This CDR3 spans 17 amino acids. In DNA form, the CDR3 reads TGTGCCAGCAGCGTAGATCTGGGCGGACGGAGCACCGGGGAGCTGTTTTTT. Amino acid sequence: CASSVDLGGRSTGELFF.

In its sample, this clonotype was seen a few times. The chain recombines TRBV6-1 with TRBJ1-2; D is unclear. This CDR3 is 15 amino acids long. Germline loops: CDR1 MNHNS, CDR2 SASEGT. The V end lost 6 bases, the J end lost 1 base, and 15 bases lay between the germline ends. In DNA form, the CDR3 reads TGTGCCAGCAGCCTTGATGGCCTGGATAACTATGGCTACACCTTC. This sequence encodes CASSLDGLDNYGYTF.

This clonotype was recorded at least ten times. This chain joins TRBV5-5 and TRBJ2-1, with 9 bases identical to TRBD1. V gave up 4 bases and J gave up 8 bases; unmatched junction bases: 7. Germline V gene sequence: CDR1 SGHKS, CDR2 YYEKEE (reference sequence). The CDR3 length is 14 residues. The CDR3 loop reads CASSPWDRVDEQFF. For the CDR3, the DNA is TGTGCCAGCAGCCCCTGGGACAGGGTGGATGAGCAGTTCTTC.

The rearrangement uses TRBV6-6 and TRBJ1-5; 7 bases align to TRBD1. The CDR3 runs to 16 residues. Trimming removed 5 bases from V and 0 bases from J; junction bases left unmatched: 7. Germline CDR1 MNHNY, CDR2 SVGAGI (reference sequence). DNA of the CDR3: TGTGCCAGCAGTCTCCGACAGGGCTCTAGCAATCAGCCCCAGCATTTT. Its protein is CASSLRQGSSNQPQHF.

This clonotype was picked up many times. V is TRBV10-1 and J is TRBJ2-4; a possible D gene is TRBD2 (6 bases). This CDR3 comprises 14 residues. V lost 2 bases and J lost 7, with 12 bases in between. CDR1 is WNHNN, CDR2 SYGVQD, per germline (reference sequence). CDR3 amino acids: CASSEGGFGNIQYF. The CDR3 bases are TGCGCCAGCAGTGAGGGGGGGTTCGGGAACATTCAGTACTTC.

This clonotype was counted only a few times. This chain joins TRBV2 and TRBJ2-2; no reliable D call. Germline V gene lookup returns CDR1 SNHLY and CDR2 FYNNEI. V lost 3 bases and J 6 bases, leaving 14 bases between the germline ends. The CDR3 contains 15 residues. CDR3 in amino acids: CASSEESLGSGELFF. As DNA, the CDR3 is TGTGCCAGCAGTGAGGAGTCGCTAGGGTCCGGGGAGCTGTTTTTT. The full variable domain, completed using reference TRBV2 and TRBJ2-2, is EPEVTQTPSHQVTQMGQEVILRCVPISNHLYFYWYRQILGQKVEFLVSFYNNEISEKSEIFDDQFSVERPDGSNFTLKIRSTKLEDSAMYFCASSEESLGSGELFFGEGSRLTVL.

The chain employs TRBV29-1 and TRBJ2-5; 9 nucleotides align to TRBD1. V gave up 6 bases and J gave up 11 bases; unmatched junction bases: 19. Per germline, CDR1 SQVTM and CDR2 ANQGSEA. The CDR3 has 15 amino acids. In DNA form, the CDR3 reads TGCAGCGTCGCAACAGGGGGCCCCTCCTACAATGAGCAGTACTTC. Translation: CSVATGGPSYNEQYF.

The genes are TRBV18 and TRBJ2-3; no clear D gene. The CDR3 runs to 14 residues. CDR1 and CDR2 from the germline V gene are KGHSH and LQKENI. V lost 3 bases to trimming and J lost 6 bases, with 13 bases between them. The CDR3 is CASSPDSAGDTQYF. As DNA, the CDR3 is TGTGCCAGCTCACCCGACTCAGCTGGGGATACGCAGTATTTT.

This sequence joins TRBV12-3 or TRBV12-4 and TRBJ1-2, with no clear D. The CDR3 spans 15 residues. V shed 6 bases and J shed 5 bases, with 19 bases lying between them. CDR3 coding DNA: TGTGCCAGCAGAATACCCGGCATCCAGTCTTATGGCTACACCTTC. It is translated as CASRIPGIQSYGYTF.

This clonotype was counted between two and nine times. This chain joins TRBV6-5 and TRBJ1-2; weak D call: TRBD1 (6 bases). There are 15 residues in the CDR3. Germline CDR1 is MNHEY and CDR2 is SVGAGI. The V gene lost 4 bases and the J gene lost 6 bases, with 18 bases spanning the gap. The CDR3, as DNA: TGTGCCAGCAGTTCCGACGGGGGCCAACTCCATGGCTACACCTTC. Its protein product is CASSSDGGQLHGYTF.

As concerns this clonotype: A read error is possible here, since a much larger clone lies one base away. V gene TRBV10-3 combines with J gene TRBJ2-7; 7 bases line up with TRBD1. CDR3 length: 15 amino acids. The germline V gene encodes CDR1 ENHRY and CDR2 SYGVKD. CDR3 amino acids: CAVSKDRDRAYEQYF. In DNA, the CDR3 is TGTGCCGTCAGCAAAGACCGGGACAGAGCCTACGAGCAGTACTTC.

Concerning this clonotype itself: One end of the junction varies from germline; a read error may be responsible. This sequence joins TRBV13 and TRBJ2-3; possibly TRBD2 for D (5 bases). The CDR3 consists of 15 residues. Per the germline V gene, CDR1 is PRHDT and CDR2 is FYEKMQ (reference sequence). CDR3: CASSDRRISTDAQYF. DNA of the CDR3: TGTGCCAGCAGCGATAGGAGGATTAGCACAGATGCGCAGTATTTT. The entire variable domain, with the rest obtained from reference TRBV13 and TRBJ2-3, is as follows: AAGVIQSPRHLIKEKRETATLKCYPIPRHDTVYWYQQGPGQDPQFLISFYEKMQSDKGSIPDRFSAQQFSDYHSELNMSSLELGDSALYFCASSDRRISTDAQYFGPGTRLTVL.

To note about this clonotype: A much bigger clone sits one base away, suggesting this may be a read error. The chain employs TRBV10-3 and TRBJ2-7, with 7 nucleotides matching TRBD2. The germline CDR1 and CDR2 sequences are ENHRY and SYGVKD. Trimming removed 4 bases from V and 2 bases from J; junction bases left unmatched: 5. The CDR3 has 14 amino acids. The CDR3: CAISGGGTTYEQYF. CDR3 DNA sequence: TGTGCCATCAGTGGCGGGGGAACCACCTACGAGCAGTACTTC.

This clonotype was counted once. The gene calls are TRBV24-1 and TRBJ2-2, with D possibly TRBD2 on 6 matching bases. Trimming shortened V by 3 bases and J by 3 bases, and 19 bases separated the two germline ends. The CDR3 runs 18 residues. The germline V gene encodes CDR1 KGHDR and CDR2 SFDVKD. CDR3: CATSDRLEGGEDTGELFF. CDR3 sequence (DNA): TGTGCCACCAGTGATCGCCTGGAGGGAGGAGAGGACACCGGGGAGCTGTTTTTT.

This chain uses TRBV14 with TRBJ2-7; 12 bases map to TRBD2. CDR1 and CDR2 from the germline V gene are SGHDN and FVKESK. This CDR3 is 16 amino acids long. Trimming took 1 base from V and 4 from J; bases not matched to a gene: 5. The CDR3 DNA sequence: TGTGCCAGCAGCCAAGCGGGACTAGCGGGCGAGTACGAGCAGTACTTC. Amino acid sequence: CASSQAGLAGEYEQYF.

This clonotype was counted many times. The CDR3 nucleotides are TGCGCCAGCAGCTTGTCCCTAGCGGGAGATAATGAGCAGTTCTTC. Amino acids: CASSLSLAGDNEQFF. The rearrangement joins TRBV5-1 to TRBJ2-1, with 10 bases that match TRBD2. CDR1 and CDR2 (germline): SGHRS, YFSETQ. Unmatched junction bases numbered 5, after V lost 1 base and J lost 7 bases. CDR3 length: 15 amino acids. Variable domain in full (rest from reference TRBV5-1 and TRBJ2-1): KAGVTQTPRYLIKTRGQQVTLSCSPISGHRSVSWYQQTPGQGLQFLFEYFSETQRNKGNFPGRFSGRQFSNSRSEMNVSTLELGDSALYLCASSLSLAGDNEQFFGPGTRLTVL.